The subject of this entry is one T cell receptor (beta chain). What it recognizes is unknown. The CDR3 totals 14 residues. The V gene's germline CDR1 is SGHRS and CDR2 YFSETQ. V lost 4 bases, J lost 5 bases, and 15 bases lay in between. The record originates from a study of shared clonotypes between healthy human individuals. Deep-level settings were used for running the assay. Sequencing used immunoSEQ multiplex PCR; TCRdb keeps in-frame clones, though not all of them. The data show about 1.1 million clones, about 84% seen once. Broader study findings: It was expected that sequencing depth would affect clonotype sharing among donors. What naive subsets generally showed was a larger estimated richness than memory subsets showed. Donor scarcity curtailed the genetic and exposure-history diversity represented herein.

The sequence was collected from a man aged 18 to 29 in good health. Some clones in this sample may be carry-over from other donors' samples. The rearrangement uses TRBV5-1 and TRBJ2-5; D ambiguous. Specimen: memory CD4+ T cells from PBMCs. Specified subset: CD45RA-negative fraction. The CDR3 DNA reads TGCGCCAGCAGCCCCCAGGCAGGCGGCGAGACCCAGTACTTC. Translated, it gives CASSPQAGGETQYF. Full variable domain (outside the CDR3, taken from reference TRBV5-1 and TRBJ2-5): KAGVTQTPRYLIKTRGQQVTLSCSPISGHRSVSWYQQTPGQGLQFLFEYFSETQRNKGNFPGRFSGRQFSNSRSEMNVSTLELGDSALYLCASSPQAGGETQYFGPGTRLLVL.